Each of the 17 T cell receptor beta chains below was sequenced from the same sample in a study of cytomegalovirus exposure and HLA in healthy donors. The study ran its PCR with 60 Vbeta and 13 Jbeta primers. Profiled with immunoSEQ multiplex PCR; TCRdb holds only in-frame clones, not every one. Of roughly 200,000 clones listed, roughly 13% were seen once; the top ten hold 7.5% to 10%. Sequencing was done on a sample of PBMCs. These TCRs come from a man between 45 and 60 years old in good health and CMV-seropositive.

There are a few counts of this clone. This rearrangement joins TRBV28 to TRBJ1-5; D call uncertain. Looked up from germline, CDR1 is MDHEN and CDR2 is SYDVKM. The V and J ends lost 5 bases and 3 bases respectively, with 8 bases between them. This CDR3 is built from 13 residues. CDR3 region: CASSSSHNQPQHF. CDR3 DNA: TGTGCCAGCAGTAGTAGTCACAATCAGCCCCAGCATTTT.

The sample holds a few counts of this clone. The gene calls are TRBV27 and TRBJ1-3; 11 bases line up with TRBD1. The CDR3 runs to 15 residues. Germline V gives CDR1 MNHEY, CDR2 SMNVEV (reference sequence). V was clipped by 6 bases and J by 0 bases; unmatched bases: 1. The CDR3 region is CASRGTGGSGNTIYF. For the CDR3, the DNA is TGTGCCAGCAGGGGGACAGGGGGCTCTGGAAACACCATATATTTT.

V and J are TRBV4-3 and TRBJ2-3, with 9 bases that match TRBD2. Looked up from germline, CDR1 is LGHNA and CDR2 is YSLEER. The CDR3 extends over 15 amino acids. After removal of 0 bases from V and 7 bases from J, the junction contained 5 bases not matched to a gene. As DNA, the CDR3 is TGCGCCAGCAGCCAAGAGGCGGGGGGGCCACATACGCAGTATTTT. It encodes CASSQEAGGPHTQYF.

This chain uses TRBV7-9 with TRBJ2-5, with D possibly TRBD1 on 6 matching bases. Germline V CDR1 and CDR2: SEHNR, FQNEAQ (reference sequence). CDR3 size: 14 residues. Deletions cut 1 base from V and 3 bases from J, with 9 bases between. Here the CDR3 reads CASSLGTEKETQYF. CDR3 bases: TGTGCCAGCAGCTTAGGGACAGAAAAAGAGACCCAGTACTTC.

The chain is built from TRBV7-2 and TRBJ2-1, with TRBD2 as a possible D gene (5 bases). The CDR3 spans 13 residues. V was clipped by 1 base and J by 9 bases, with 10 bases between them. CDR1 is SGHTA and CDR2 is FQGNSA in the germline V gene. The CDR3 DNA is TGTGCCAGCAGCTTAGGGACTTGGGGTGAGCAGTTCTTC. Protein sequence: CASSLGTWGEQFF.

This clone was detected only a few times. It is likely a read error, because the conserved phenylalanine at the end of the CDR3 is missing. The V call is TRBV5-4, the J call TRBJ1-1; D possibly corresponds to TRBD1 (5 bases). Deletions cut 1 base from V and 5 bases from J, with 12 bases between. This CDR3 region has 14 residues. Germline CDR1 reads SGHNT; CDR2 reads YYREEE (reference sequence). CDR3 protein: CASSLQGGRTEAFL. Written as DNA, the CDR3 is TGTGCCAGCAGCTTGCAGGGAGGAAGAACTGAAGCTTTCTTG.

The rearrangement uses TRBV6-1 and TRBJ1-1, with D unresolved. Germline V gene lookup returns CDR1 MNHNS and CDR2 SASEGT. Trimming left V 6 bases short and J 0 bases short, with 11 bases between. The CDR3 loop spans 14 amino acids. The CDR3 protein is CASREYLVNTEAFF. CDR3 in DNA: TGTGCCAGCAGGGAGTATCTGGTGAACACTGAAGCTTTCTTT.

In its sample, this clone was seen a few times. The chain employs TRBV2 and TRBJ2-2; no definite D call. The germline gives CDR1 SNHLY, CDR2 FYNNEI. This CDR3 spans 12 amino acids. V was shortened by 6 bases and J by 5 bases, with 7 bases between the two germline ends. CDR3 sequence (DNA): TGTGCCAGCAGGGAGATAACCGGGGAGCTGTTTTTT. Translating gives CASREITGELFF.

The genes are TRBV10-3 and TRBJ2-1; TRBD2 agrees at 15 bases. The germline gives CDR1 ENHRY, CDR2 SYGVKD. Unmatched junction bases numbered 5, after V lost 4 bases and J lost 7 bases. This CDR3 comprises 16 residues. The CDR3 spells CAISGTSGGAENEQFF. The CDR3 nucleotides are TGTGCCATCAGTGGGACTAGCGGGGGGGCCGAAAATGAGCAGTTCTTC.

This clone occurred a few times. The chain recombines TRBV11-3 with TRBJ1-3, with a tentative D call TRBD1 (5 bases). Per the germline V gene, CDR1 is SGHNT and CDR2 is YENEEA. Trimming removed 5 bases at V and 4 bases at J, with 15 bases between. The CDR3 is 15 residues long. The CDR3 nucleotides are TGTGCCAGCAGCCCCCGGCAGGGCTCCGGAAACACCATATATTTT. This encodes CASSPRQGSGNTIYF.

This clone has only a few counts. The V call is TRBV6-1, the J call TRBJ2-1; D may be TRBD2 (6 bases). Trimming removed 4 bases from V and 4 bases from J, with 11 bases in between. The CDR3 contains 14 residues. CDR1 is MNHNS and CDR2 is SASEGT in the germline V gene. The CDR3 region has the DNA TGTGCCAGCAGTGCTACCGGGAGATACAATGAGCAGTTCTTC. This codes for CASSATGRYNEQFF.

The chain joins TRBV11-3 to TRBJ2-3; a weak D match, TRBD2 (5 bases). Germline V gives CDR1 SGHNT, CDR2 YENEEA. This CDR3 is built from 12 residues. Trimming left V 5 bases short and J 4 bases short, with 7 bases between. The CDR3 protein is CASSQDSDTQYF. The CDR3 DNA is TGTGCCAGCAGCCAGGACTCAGATACGCAGTATTTT.

The V call is TRBV4-3, the J call TRBJ1-1; D perhaps matches TRBD1 (6 bases). The CDR3 is 15 amino acids. Germline CDR1 LGHNA, CDR2 YSLEER. Between the trimmed V and J ends, which lost 0 bases and 4 bases, there was a span of 12 bases. CDR3 sequence reads: CASSQDTGTLTEAFF. In nucleotides, the CDR3 is TGCGCCAGCAGCCAAGATACAGGGACCCTCACTGAAGCTTTCTTT.

This clone has more than one count but fewer than ten. This chain joins TRBV7-8 and TRBJ1-1; perhaps TRBD1 as D (5 bases). The CDR3 runs 12 residues. Trimming took 0 bases from V and 7 from J, leaving 6 bases between them. Germline CDR1 SGHVS, CDR2 FQNEAQ. DNA for the CDR3: TGTGCCAGCAGCTTAGCGCAGGGTGAAGCTTTCTTT. The encoded protein is CASSLAQGEAFF.

In its sample, this clone was seen a few times. The rearrangement joins TRBV6-1 to TRBJ1-6; 7 nucleotides line up with TRBD1. Germline V CDR1 and CDR2: MNHNS, SASEGT. The V segment lost 6 bases and the J segment 6 bases; nucleotides outside the gene matches: 5. This CDR3 contains 14 residues. In DNA form, the CDR3 reads TGTGCCAGCAGGACAGGGTTTGGTAATTCACCCCTCCACTTT. Its protein is CASRTGFGNSPLHF.

The chain recombines TRBV27 with TRBJ2-7, with 7 positions matching TRBD2. Germline assignment: CDR1 MNHEY and CDR2 SMNVEV (reference sequence). This CDR3 has 15 residues. After removal of 7 bases from V and 4 bases from J, the junction contained 13 bases not matched to a gene. The CDR3 protein is CASIPTWGGTYEQYF. CDR3 nucleotide sequence: TGTGCCAGCATCCCAACCTGGGGGGGTACTTACGAGCAGTACTTC.

The chain joins TRBV6-5 to TRBJ2-2; maybe TRBD1 (6 bases). The germline V gene has CDR1 MNHEY and CDR2 SVGAGI. Trimming took 3 bases from V and 7 from J, leaving 12 bases between them. This CDR3 is built from 14 residues. CDR3: CASSYRTVNGELFF. In DNA, the CDR3 is TGTGCCAGCAGTTATAGGACAGTTAACGGGGAGCTGTTTTTT.